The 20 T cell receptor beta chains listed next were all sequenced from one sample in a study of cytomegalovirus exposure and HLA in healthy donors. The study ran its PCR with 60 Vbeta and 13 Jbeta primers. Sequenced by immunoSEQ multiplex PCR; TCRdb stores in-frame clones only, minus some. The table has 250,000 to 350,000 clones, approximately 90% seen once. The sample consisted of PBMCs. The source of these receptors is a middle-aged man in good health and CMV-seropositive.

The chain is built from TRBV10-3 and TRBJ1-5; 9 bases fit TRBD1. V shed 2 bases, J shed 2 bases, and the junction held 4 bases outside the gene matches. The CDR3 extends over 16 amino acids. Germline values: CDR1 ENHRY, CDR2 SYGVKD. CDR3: CAISEGQGSGNQPQHF. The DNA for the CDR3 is TGTGCCATCAGTGAGGGACAGGGGAGTGGCAATCAGCCCCAGCATTTT.

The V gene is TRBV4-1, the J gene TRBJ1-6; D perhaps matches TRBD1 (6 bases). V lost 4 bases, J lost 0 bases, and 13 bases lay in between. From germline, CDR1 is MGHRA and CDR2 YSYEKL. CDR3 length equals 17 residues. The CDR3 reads CASSPTTGSSYNSPLHF. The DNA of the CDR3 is TGCGCCAGCAGCCCTACCACAGGGAGCTCCTATAATTCACCCCTCCACTTT.

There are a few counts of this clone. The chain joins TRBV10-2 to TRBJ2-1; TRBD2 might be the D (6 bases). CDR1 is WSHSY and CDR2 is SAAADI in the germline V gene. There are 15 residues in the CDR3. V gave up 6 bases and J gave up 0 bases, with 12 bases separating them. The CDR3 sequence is CASRGGLYSYNEQFF. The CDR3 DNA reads TGCGCCAGCAGGGGGGGACTTTACTCCTACAATGAGCAGTTCTTC.

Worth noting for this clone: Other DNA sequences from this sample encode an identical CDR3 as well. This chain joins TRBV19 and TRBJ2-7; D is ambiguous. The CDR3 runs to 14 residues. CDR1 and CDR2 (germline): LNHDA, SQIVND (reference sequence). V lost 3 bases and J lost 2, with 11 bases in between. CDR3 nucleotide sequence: TGTGCCAGTAGTATGGGTGGCAGCGCCTACGAGCAGTACTTC. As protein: CASSMGGSAYEQYF.

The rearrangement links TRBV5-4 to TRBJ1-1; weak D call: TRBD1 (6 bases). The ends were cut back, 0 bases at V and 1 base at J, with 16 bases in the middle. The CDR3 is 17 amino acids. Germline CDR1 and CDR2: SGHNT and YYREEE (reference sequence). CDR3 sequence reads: CASSLATGGASNTEAFF. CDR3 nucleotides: TGTGCCAGCAGCTTGGCGACAGGCGGTGCCTCGAACACTGAAGCTTTCTTT.

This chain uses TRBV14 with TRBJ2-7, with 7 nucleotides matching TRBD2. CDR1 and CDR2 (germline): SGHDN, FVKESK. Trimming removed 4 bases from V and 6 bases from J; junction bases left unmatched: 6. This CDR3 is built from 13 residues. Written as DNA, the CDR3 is TGTGCCAGCAGCCTATTCGGCGGGGGCGAGCAGTACTTC. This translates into CASSLFGGGEQYF.

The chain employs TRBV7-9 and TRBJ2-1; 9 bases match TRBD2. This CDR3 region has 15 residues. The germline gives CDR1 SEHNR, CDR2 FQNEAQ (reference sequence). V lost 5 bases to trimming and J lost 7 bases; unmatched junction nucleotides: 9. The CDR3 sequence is CASSDIAGEVNEQFF. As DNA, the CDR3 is TGTGCCAGCAGCGACATAGCGGGAGAGGTGAATGAGCAGTTCTTC.

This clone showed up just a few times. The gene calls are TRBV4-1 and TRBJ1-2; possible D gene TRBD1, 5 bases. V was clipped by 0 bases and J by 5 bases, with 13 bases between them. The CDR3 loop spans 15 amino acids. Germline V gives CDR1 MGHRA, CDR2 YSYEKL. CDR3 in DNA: TGCGCCAGCAGCCAAGAGCAGGCAGCAGGGTATGGCTACACCTTC. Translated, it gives CASSQEQAAGYGYTF.

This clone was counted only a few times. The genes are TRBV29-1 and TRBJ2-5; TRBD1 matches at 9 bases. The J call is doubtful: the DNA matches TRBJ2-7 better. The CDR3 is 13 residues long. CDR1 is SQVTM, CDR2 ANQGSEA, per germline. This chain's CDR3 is CSVQQGARDEQYF. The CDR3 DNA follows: TGCAGCGTACAACAGGGGGCTCGCGACGAGCAGTACTTC.

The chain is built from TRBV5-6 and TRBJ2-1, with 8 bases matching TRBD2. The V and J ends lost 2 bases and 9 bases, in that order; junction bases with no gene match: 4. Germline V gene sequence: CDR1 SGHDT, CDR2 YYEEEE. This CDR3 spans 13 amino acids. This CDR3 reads CASSFGTSIEQFF. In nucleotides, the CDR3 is TGTGCCAGCAGCTTTGGGACTAGTATTGAGCAGTTCTTC.

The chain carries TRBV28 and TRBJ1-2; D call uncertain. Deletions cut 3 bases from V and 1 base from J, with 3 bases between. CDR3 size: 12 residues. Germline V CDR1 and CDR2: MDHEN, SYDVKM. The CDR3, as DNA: TGTGCCAGCAGTTTCAATAACTATGGCTACACCTTC. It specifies CASSFNNYGYTF.

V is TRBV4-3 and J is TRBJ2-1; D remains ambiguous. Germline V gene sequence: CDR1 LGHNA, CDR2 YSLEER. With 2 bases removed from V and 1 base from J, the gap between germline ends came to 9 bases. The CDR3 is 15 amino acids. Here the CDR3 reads CASSQQTSSYNEQFF. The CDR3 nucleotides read TGCGCCAGCAGCCAACAAACTTCATCCTACAATGAGCAGTTCTTC.

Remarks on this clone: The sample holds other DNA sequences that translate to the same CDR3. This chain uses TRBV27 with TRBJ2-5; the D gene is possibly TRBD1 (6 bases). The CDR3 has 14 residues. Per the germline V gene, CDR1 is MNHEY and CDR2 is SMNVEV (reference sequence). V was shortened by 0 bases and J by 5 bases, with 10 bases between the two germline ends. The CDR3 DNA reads TGTGCCAGCAGTTTATCGACAGGCGGGGAGACCCAGTACTTC. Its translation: CASSLSTGGETQYF.

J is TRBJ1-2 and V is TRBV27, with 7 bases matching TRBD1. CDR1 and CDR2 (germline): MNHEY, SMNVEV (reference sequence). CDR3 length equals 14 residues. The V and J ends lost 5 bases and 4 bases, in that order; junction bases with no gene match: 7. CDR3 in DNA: TGTGCCAGCAGTCCATCGACAGGGACCTATGGCTACACCTTC. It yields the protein CASSPSTGTYGYTF.

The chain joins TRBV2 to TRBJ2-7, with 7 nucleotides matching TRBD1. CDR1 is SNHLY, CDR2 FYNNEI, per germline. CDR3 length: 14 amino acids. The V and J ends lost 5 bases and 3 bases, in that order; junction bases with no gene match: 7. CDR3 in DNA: TGTGCCAGCAGTTTTGCTCGGGACAGCTACGAGCAGTACTTC. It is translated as CASSFARDSYEQYF.

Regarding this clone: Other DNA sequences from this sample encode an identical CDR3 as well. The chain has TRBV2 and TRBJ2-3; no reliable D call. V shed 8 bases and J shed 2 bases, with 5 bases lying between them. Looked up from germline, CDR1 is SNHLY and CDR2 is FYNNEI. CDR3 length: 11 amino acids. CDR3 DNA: TGTGCCAGCTCCGTCACAGATACGCAGTATTTT. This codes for CASSVTDTQYF.

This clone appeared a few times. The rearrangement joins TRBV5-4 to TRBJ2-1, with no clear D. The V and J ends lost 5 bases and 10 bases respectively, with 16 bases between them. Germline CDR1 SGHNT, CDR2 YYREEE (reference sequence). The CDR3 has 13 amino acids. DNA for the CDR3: TGTGCCAGCAGTCATTCAAGGCGGATCGAGCAGTTCTTC. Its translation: CASSHSRRIEQFF.

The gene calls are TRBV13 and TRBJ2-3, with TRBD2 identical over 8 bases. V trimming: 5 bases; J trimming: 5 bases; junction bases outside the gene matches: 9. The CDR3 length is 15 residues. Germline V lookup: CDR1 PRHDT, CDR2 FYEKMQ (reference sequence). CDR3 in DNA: TGTGCCAGCAGCCAGAGACTAGCGCCCGGAGATACGCAGTATTTT. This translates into CASSQRLAPGDTQYF.

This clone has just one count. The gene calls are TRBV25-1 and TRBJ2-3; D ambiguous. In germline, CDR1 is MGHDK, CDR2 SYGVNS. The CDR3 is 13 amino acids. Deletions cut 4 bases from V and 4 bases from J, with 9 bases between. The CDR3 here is CASSGAVADTQYF. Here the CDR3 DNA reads TGTGCCAGCAGTGGTGCAGTTGCAGATACGCAGTATTTT.

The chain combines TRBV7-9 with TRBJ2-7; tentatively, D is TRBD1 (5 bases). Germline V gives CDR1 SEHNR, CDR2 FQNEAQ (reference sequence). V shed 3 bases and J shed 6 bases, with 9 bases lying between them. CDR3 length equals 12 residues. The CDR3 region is CASSLAGAEQYF. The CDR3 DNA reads TGTGCCAGCAGCTTGGCTGGGGCCGAGCAGTACTTC.